One T cell receptor beta chain is described in this entry. The germline V and J ends were trimmed by 5 bases and 1 base, with 15 bases remaining between them. The CDR3 contains 16 residues. The germline gives CDR1 MDHEN, CDR2 SYDVKM. These data originate in a study of radiation and T cells in renal cell carcinoma. Some clones are missing from TCRdb's copy, which holds only in-frame ones; the method was immunoSEQ multiplex PCR. The sample lists some 43,000 clones, 70% to 85% seen once, with about 26% in the top ten. Time point given: blood 4 weeks post-SBRT, at nephrectomy. Treatment indicated: 15 Gy SBRT to primary tumor, nephrectomy 4 weeks later. Nephrectomy followed 15 Gy stereotactic body radiation by 4 weeks.

The origin of this receptor is a woman aged 70 to 79 with renal cell carcinoma. The starting material was blood, obtained from a patient whose treatment included radiotherapy and nephrectomy. The V call is TRBV28, the J call TRBJ1-5; D gene ambiguous. CDR3 nucleotide sequence: TGTGCCAGCAGTATAGGTTTGAGGAGGAGCAATCAGCCCCAGCATTTT. This sequence encodes CASSIGLRRSNQPQHF.